The 28 T cell receptor beta chains in this list originate from one sample, sequenced in a study of T-cell reconstitution after alpha-beta-depleted transplantation in children. Unique molecular identifiers were used in preparing the TCRbeta library. TCRdb analysed the PCR reads with MiXCR anew, one entry per CDR3 protein. In the table there are some 340,000 distinct CDR3 sequences, around a tenth of which are singletons. Sequences were derived from PBMCs from the stem cell graft donor, sampled from the stem cell graft. The receptors were gathered from a human donor who donated a stem cell graft to a child with acute lymphoblastic leukemia.

The J gene is TRBJ2-7, the V gene TRBV6-6; the D is unclear. Trimming shortened V by 2 bases and J by 6 bases, and 5 bases separated the two germline ends. The length of the CDR3 is 11 residues. CDR1 and CDR2 from the germline V gene are MNHNY and SVGAGI (reference sequence). This chain's CDR3 is CASSYDVEQYF. The DNA of the CDR3 is TGTGCCAGCAGTTACGACGTCGAGCAGTACTTC.

This clonotype occurred many times. The J gene is TRBJ2-1, the V gene TRBV30; D remains unclear. The V and J ends lost 0 bases and 7 bases respectively, with 7 bases between them. The germline V gene encodes CDR1 GTSNPN and CDR2 SVGIG (reference sequence). CDR3 length equals 12 residues. CDR3 DNA sequence: TGTGCCTGGAGTGTAAGAGGAAATGAGCAGTTCTTC. Translated, it gives CAWSVRGNEQFF.

This clonotype was counted between two and nine times. The chain combines TRBV4-3 with TRBJ1-3; no clear D. Trimming removed 0 bases from V and 0 bases from J, with 15 bases in between. Germline CDR1 reads LGHNA; CDR2 reads YSLEER. This CDR3 comprises 18 residues. The chain's CDR3 is CASSQDSGWQSSGNTIYF. In DNA, the CDR3 is TGCGCCAGCAGCCAAGACTCGGGCTGGCAGAGCTCTGGAAACACCATATATTTT.

This clonotype was recorded many times. CDR3 sequence reads: CSVVRGSYEQYF. CDR3 coding DNA: TGCAGCGTTGTTCGAGGGAGTTACGAGCAGTACTTC. V usage is TRBV29-1 and J usage is TRBJ2-7, with TRBD2 as a possible D gene (5 bases). This CDR3 has 12 residues. CDR1 is SQVTM, CDR2 ANQGSEA, per germline. V lost 4 bases and J lost 4, with 11 bases in between.

This rearrangement joins TRBV7-9 to TRBJ1-1; TRBD1 is a possible D gene (5 bases). Germline CDR1 is SEHNR and CDR2 is FQNEAQ (reference sequence). Trimming took off 5 bases at V and 3 bases at J, with 13 bases between the two ends. This CDR3 spans 14 amino acids. In nucleotides, the CDR3 is TGTGCCAGCAGCCCCGGGACGGGACACACTGAAGCTTTCTTT. Its translation: CASSPGTGHTEAFF.

The gene calls are TRBV18 and TRBJ2-7, with 8 nucleotides matching TRBD2. This CDR3 contains 15 residues. V was pared by 4 bases and J by 0 bases, with 5 bases of the junction left unmatched. From germline, CDR1 is KGHSH and CDR2 LQKENI. CDR3 amino acids: CASSRPGLVSYEQYF. In DNA, the CDR3 is TGTGCCAGCTCACGACCGGGACTAGTCTCCTACGAGCAGTACTTC.

The chain joins TRBV12-3 or TRBV12-4 to TRBJ2-3; the D gene is possibly TRBD1 (5 bases). Trimming pared 3 bases from V and 0 bases from J, leaving 16 bases between. CDR3 size: 17 residues. The CDR3 here is CASSFSGFASSTDTQYF. CDR3 DNA: TGTGCCAGCAGTTTCTCAGGGTTCGCTTCTAGCACAGATACGCAGTATTTT.

This sequence joins TRBV7-9 and TRBJ2-4; 11 bases match TRBD1. V lost 5 bases and J lost 6; bases outside the gene matches: 6. The CDR3 spans 15 residues. CDR1 and CDR2 (germline): SEHNR, FQNEAQ (reference sequence). The CDR3: CASSGRTGGANIQYF. As DNA, the CDR3 is TGTGCCAGCAGCGGGCGGACAGGGGGCGCAAACATTCAGTACTTC.

This clonotype was detected many times. The chain joins TRBV28 to TRBJ2-5; 7 nucleotides line up with TRBD1. The V and J ends lost 6 bases and 4 bases, in that order; junction bases with no gene match: 11. The germline V gene has CDR1 MDHEN and CDR2 SYDVKM. The CDR3 is 15 residues long. DNA for the CDR3: TGTGCCAGCAGCCCCGGACAGGAGCCCGGAGAGACCCAGTACTTC. Amino acids: CASSPGQEPGETQYF. The variable domain in full, with the rest retrieved from reference TRBV28 and TRBJ2-5, is DVKVTQSSRYLVKRTGEKVFLECVQDMDHENMFWYRQDPGLGLRLIYFSYDVKMKEKGDIPEGYSVSREKKERFSLILESASTNQTSMYLCASSPGQEPGETQYFGPGTRLLVL.

The chain combines TRBV5-5 with TRBJ2-3; 15 bases are a match to TRBD2. The germline CDR1 and CDR2 sequences are SGHKS and YYEKEE (reference sequence). The V gene end was trimmed by 0 bases and the J gene end by 4 bases; junction bases not matched to a gene: 3. The CDR3 totals 17 residues. The CDR3 DNA is TGTGCCAGCAGCTTGGCCGGACTAGCGGGAGGGCCAGATACGCAGTATTTT. It encodes CASSLAGLAGGPDTQYF.

This clonotype was found a few times. This sequence joins TRBV12-3 or TRBV12-4 and TRBJ2-1, with 7 bases that match TRBD1. Losses at the gene ends were 0 bases for V and 4 bases for J; bases not matched to a gene: 9. The CDR3 contains 17 residues. DNA of the CDR3: TGTGCCAGCAGTTTAGCGTGGAGACAGGGACGTTACAATGAGCAGTTCTTC. It yields the protein CASSLAWRQGRYNEQFF.

Many counts were recorded for this clonotype. This chain's CDR3 is CASRIEAYTGELFF. In nucleotides, the CDR3 is TGCGCCAGCAGGATTGAGGCCTACACCGGGGAGCTGTTTTTT. The rearrangement joins TRBV5-1 to TRBJ2-2; D remains ambiguous. The CDR3 sequence is 14 residues long. Trimming removed 5 bases at V and 3 bases at J, with 11 bases between. CDR1 is SGHRS and CDR2 is YFSETQ in the germline V gene.

This clonotype has just a few counts. The V gene is TRBV21-1, the J gene TRBJ2-7; TRBD2 is the table's D call and was not checked against the DNA. TRBV21-1 counts as a pseudogene. This CDR3 region has 14 residues. Written as DNA, the CDR3 is TGTGCCAGCAGCTCGGAGGGGTTGGGTTACGAGCAGTACTTC. This encodes CASSSEGLGYEQYF.

Many counts were recorded for this clonotype. V usage is TRBV20-1 and J usage is TRBJ1-1; D is undetermined. The germline V and J ends were trimmed by 5 bases and 0 bases, with 13 bases remaining between them. The CDR3 contains 14 residues. Germline lookup yields CDR1 DFQATT and CDR2 SNEGSKA (reference sequence). CDR3 region: CSALARSMNTEAFF. In DNA form, the CDR3 reads TGCAGTGCTTTAGCTAGGAGCATGAACACTGAAGCTTTCTTT.

The CDR3 loop is CASSLQGDTTDTQYF. In DNA, the CDR3 is TGTGCCAGCAGTCTACAGGGTGATACCACAGATACGCAGTATTTT. This chain links TRBV27 with TRBJ2-3; D may be TRBD1 (6 bases). Germline-derived CDR1 and CDR2 are MNHEY and SMNVEV (reference sequence). The length of the CDR3 is 15 residues. Trimming cost V 5 bases and J 2 bases, with 14 bases left between them.

The table lists this clonotype with a few counts. The chain links TRBV28 to TRBJ1-2, with D possibly TRBD1 on 5 matching bases. Germline V gives CDR1 MDHEN, CDR2 SYDVKM. The ends were cut back, 6 bases at V and 7 bases at J, with 9 bases in the middle. This CDR3 is built from 11 residues. DNA of the CDR3: TGTGCCAGCAGCAGGGCAGTTGGCTACACCTTC. This gives the protein CASSRAVGYTF.

The rearrangement uses TRBV12-3 or TRBV12-4 and TRBJ1-4; no clear D gene. V gave up 1 base and J gave up 6 bases, with 9 bases separating them. The CDR3 totals 14 residues. CDR3 nucleotide sequence: TGTGCCAGCAGTTTAGATGAGAGGCATGAAAAACTGTTTTTT. It translates to CASSLDERHEKLFF.

The CDR3 protein is CASSQTGEDEQYF. DNA for the CDR3: TGTGCCAGCAGCCAGACAGGGGAGGACGAGCAGTACTTC. V gene TRBV7-6 combines with J gene TRBJ2-7, with TRBD1 identical over 8 bases. The CDR3 covers 13 residues. V shed 5 bases and J 5 bases; nucleotides not matched to a gene: 5. From germline, CDR1 is SGHVS and CDR2 FNYEAQ.

The sample holds a few counts of this clonotype. This chain connects TRBV5-1 to TRBJ2-5; D may match TRBD1 or TRBD2 (5 bases each). This CDR3 contains 15 residues. Trimming took off 0 bases at V and 4 bases at J, with 13 bases between the two ends. The germline V gene has CDR1 SGHRS and CDR2 YFSETQ. CDR3 sequence (DNA): TGCGCCAGCAGCTTGGATACTCTTGGGGGAGAGACCCAGTACTTC. The encoded protein is CASSLDTLGGETQYF.

This clonotype was picked up a small number of times. The chain recombines TRBV29-1 with TRBJ2-3, with a weak D call TRBD2 (5 bases). Germline CDR1 reads SQVTM; CDR2 reads ANQGSEA. The ends were cut back, 4 bases at V and 2 bases at J, with 16 bases in the middle. This CDR3 comprises 15 residues. The CDR3 sequence: CSVAGEGQFTDTQYF. The CDR3 region has the DNA TGCAGCGTTGCGGGTGAGGGCCAGTTCACAGATACGCAGTATTTT.

In its sample, this clonotype was seen many times. This chain joins TRBV5-1 and TRBJ2-3; no clear D. The ends were cut back, 2 bases at V and 15 bases at J, with 4 bases in the middle. Per the germline V gene, CDR1 is SGHRS and CDR2 is YFSETQ. The CDR3 covers 8 residues. The DNA of the CDR3 is TGCGCCAGCAGCTTTAGTTATTTT. Translated, it gives CASSFSYF.

This clonotype was observed a few times. The chain recombines TRBV28 with TRBJ1-6; D uncertain. V dropped 6 bases and J dropped 10 bases, with 10 bases sitting between them. Per germline, CDR1 MDHEN and CDR2 SYDVKM. The CDR3 has 12 amino acids. CDR3 DNA sequence: TGTGCCAGCAGCCAGACTGACTCACCCCTCCACTTT. It encodes CASSQTDSPLHF.

This clonotype occurred a few times. The CDR3 DNA reads as TGTGCCAGCAGTTACCTTCTTTGGGACAGGGACGGATCCAAAAACATTCAGTACTTC. Its translation is CASSYLLWDRDGSKNIQYF. V and J are TRBV6-2 or TRBV6-3 and TRBJ2-4; 9 nucleotides agree with TRBD1. The V gene end was trimmed by 2 bases and the J gene end by 2 bases; junction bases not matched to a gene: 13. The CDR3 loop spans 19 amino acids. The germline CDR1 and CDR2 sequences are MNHEY and SVGEGT.

This clonotype has more than one count but fewer than ten. The chain links TRBV7-2 to TRBJ1-2; 9 bases are a match to TRBD1. The trim removed 4 bases at V and 4 bases at J, leaving 4 bases unmatched. Germline V gene sequence: CDR1 SGHTA, CDR2 FQGNSA. The length of the CDR3 is 14 residues. Here the CDR3 DNA reads TGTGCCAGCAGCTACGAACAGGGGGCCTATGGCTACACCTTC. Its translation is CASSYEQGAYGYTF.

This clonotype was counted between two and nine times. The rearrangement uses TRBV6-5 and TRBJ2-1; D remains ambiguous. The CDR3 loop spans 16 amino acids. From germline, CDR1 is MNHEY and CDR2 SVGAGI. V was clipped by 1 base and J by 3 bases, with 13 bases between them. CDR3 nucleotides: TGTGCCAGCAGTTACTACTCCATGACGAGCTACAATGAGCAGTTCTTC. Protein sequence: CASSYYSMTSYNEQFF.

In this sample, this clonotype turned up a few times. The genes are TRBV15 and TRBJ2-2, with 11 bases that match TRBD2. Per germline, CDR1 LNHNV and CDR2 YYDKDF (reference sequence). The length of the CDR3 is 17 residues. V dropped 2 bases and J dropped 8; count of bases not matched to a gene: 10. The CDR3 region has the DNA TGTGCCACCAGCAGACCCTATAGCGGGAGGGCCTTGGGGGAGCTGTTTTTT. It translates to CATSRPYSGRALGELFF.

V and J are TRBV11-2 and TRBJ1-5; D call uncertain. Trimming removed 0 bases at V and 6 bases at J, with 6 bases between. The germline V gene encodes CDR1 SGHAT and CDR2 FQNNGV. This CDR3 region has 13 residues. The chain's CDR3 is CASSLEPGQPQHF. The CDR3 DNA follows: TGTGCCAGCAGCTTAGAACCGGGTCAGCCCCAGCATTTT.

The chain links TRBV6-2 or TRBV6-3 to TRBJ1-2; TRBD1 is a possible D gene (6 bases). This CDR3 has 16 amino acids. The ends were cut back, 0 bases at V and 5 bases at J, with 16 bases in the middle. Germline V gene data show CDR1 as MNHEY and CDR2 as SVGEGT. The CDR3 protein is CASSYSSRGRGYGYTF. DNA for the CDR3: TGTGCCAGCAGTTACTCTTCTCGGGGGCGAGGGTATGGCTACACCTTC.